This T cell receptor beta chain was retrieved from a study of blood T cell repertoires in COVID-19. Turning to the study itself: Acute and convalescent COVID-19 samples came from the United States, Italy and Spain. From T cells, B-cell-depleted T cells, or PBMCs came the material, which was cDNA or gDNA.

Germline V gives CDR1 WSHSY, CDR2 SAAADI. The CDR3 runs to 13 residues. Deletions cut 7 bases from V and 7 bases from J, with 11 bases between. Original handling: Cell counts per sample came from amplifying reference gene primers. Sequencing was performed with immunoSEQ multiplex PCR; in TCRdb, only in-frame clones are kept and a portion is missing. The DNA was the basis for D and trimming; V, J and clone size are from that table. The data contain under 350,000 clones, approximately 90% of them singletons. The chain employs TRBV10-2 and TRBJ1-6; D is unclear. Sequenced: peripheral blood. The source is a man aged 40-55 years with acute or convalescent COVID-19. The CDR3 region has the DNA TGCGCCAGCAAGTCCGGGTTCAATTCACCCCTCCACTTT. This codes for CASKSGFNSPLHF.